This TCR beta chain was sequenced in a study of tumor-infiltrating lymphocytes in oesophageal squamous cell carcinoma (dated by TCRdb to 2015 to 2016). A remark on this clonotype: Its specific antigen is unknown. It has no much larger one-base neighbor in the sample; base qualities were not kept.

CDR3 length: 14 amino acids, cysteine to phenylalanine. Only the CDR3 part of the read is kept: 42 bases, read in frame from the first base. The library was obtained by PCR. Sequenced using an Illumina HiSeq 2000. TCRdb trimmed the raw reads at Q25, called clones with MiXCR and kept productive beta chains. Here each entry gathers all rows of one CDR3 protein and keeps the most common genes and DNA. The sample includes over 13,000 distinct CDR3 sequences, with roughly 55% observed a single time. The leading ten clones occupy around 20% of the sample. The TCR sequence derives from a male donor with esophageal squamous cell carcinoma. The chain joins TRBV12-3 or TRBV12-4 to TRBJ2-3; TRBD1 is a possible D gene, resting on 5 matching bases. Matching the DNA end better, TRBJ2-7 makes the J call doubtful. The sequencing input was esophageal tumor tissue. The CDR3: CASSLNTGSYEQYF. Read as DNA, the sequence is TGTGCCAGCAGTTTGAACACAGGCTCCTACGAGCAGTACTTC.